This TCR beta chain is from a study of blood T cell repertoires in COVID-19. The method was immunoSEQ multiplex PCR; TCRdb's version includes in-frame clones alone and lacks a portion of them. This table has around 100,000 clones, roughly 84% appearing once. The CDR3 runs to 14 residues. The ends lost 3 bases at V and 5 bases at J; junction bases unmatched: 5. Germline V gene data show CDR1 as KGHSH and CDR2 as LQKENI. This receptor was taken from a man aged 35 to 55 with acute or convalescent COVID-19. The sequencing input was peripheral blood. V usage is TRBV18 and J usage is TRBJ1-1, with 8 bases matching TRBD1. The CDR3 is CASSPQGAETEAFF. CDR3 nucleotide sequence: TGTGCCAGCTCACCTCAGGGGGCTGAGACTGAAGCTTTCTTT.